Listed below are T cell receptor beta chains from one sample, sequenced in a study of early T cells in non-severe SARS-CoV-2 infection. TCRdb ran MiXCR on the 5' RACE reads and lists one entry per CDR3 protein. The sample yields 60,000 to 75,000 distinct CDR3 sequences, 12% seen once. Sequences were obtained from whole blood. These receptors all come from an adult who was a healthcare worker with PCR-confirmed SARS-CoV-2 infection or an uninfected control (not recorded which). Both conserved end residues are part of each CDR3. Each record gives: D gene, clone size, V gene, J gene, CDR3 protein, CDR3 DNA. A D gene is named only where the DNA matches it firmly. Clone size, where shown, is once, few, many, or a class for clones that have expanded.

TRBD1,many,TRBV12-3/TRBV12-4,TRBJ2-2,CASSPRQGADGELFF,TGTGCCAGCAGTCCTCGACAGGGGGCTGACGGGGAGCTGTTTTTT
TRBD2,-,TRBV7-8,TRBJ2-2,CASSFSGSYAGELFF,TGTGCCAGCAGCTTTAGCGGGAGTTATGCCGGGGAGCTGTTTTTT
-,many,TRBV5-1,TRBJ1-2,CASSSQAGSYGYTF,TGCGCCAGCAGCTCCCAAGCAGGTAGCTATGGCTACACCTTC
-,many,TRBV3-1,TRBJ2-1,CASSPQWRQGLEQFF,TGTGCCAGCAGCCCCCAATGGAGACAGGGACTTGAGCAGTTCTTC
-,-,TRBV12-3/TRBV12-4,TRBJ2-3,CASSQRVLTQYF,TGTGCCAGCAGTCAAAGGGTCCTTACGCAGTATTTT
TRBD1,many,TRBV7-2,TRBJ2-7,CASSSPRDRVPIEQYF,TGTGCCAGCAGCTCTCCCCGGGACAGGGTTCCGATCGAGCAGTACTTC
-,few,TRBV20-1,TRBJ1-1,CSARDRRDNTEVFF,TGCAGTGCTAGAGATCGGCGGGATAACACTGAAGTTTTCTTT
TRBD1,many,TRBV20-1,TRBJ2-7,CSAAGTGFYEQYF,TGCAGTGCAGCCGGGACAGGCTTCTACGAGCAGTACTTC
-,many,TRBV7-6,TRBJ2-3,CASSLAGVSGTDTQYF,TGTGCCAGCAGCTTAGCGGGGGTATCGGGCACAGATACGCAGTATTTT
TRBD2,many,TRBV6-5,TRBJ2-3,CASRAGGTDTQYF,TGTGCCAGCAGGGCGGGGGGGACAGATACGCAGTATTTT
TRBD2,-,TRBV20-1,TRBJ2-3,CSARVLAGGTDTQYF,TGCAGTGCTAGAGTCCTAGCGGGAGGAACAGATACGCAGTATTTT
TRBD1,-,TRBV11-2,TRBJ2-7,CASSLSTPGLGTGAYEQYF,TGTGCCAGCAGCCTATCGACCCCCGGTCTGGGGACAGGAGCCTACGAGCAGTACTTC
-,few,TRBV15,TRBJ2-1,CATSSRDRGGSYNEQFF,TGTGCCACCAGCAGCCGCGATAGGGGGGGCTCCTACAATGAGCAGTTCTTC
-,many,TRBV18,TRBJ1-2,CASSPWDKDGYTF,TGTGCCAGCTCACCTTGGGACAAGGATGGCTACACCTTC